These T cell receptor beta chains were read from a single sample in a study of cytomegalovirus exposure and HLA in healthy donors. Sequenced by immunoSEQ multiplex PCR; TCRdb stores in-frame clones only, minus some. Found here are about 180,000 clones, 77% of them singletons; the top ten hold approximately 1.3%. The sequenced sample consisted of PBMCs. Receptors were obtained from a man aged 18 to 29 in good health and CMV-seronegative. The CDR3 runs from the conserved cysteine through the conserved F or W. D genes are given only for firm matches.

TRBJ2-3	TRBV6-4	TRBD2	CASAKLAGDLDTQYF
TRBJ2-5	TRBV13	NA	CASSIQGETQYF
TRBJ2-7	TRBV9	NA	CASSVGANYEQYF
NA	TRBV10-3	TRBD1	CAISAPDRGDSYEQYF
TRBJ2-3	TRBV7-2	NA	CASSLRDRTDTQYF
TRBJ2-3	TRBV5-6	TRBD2	CASSLKLAGSFSTDTQYF
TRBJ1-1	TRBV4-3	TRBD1	CASTLSTGMNTEAFF
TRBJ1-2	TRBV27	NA	CASSNSPGMGGYTF
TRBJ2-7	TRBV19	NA	CASSQQGSNPYEQYF
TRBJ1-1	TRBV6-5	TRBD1	CASRDRVLNTEAFF
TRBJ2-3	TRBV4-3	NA	CASSQDRASVFADTQYF
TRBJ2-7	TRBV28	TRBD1	CASSTPGQGTYEQYF
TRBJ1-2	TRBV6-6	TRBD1	CASSYSGQGAVVYTF
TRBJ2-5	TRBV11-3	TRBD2	CASSLAAAGAETQYF
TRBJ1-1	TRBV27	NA	CASSLLSKGSVLRGTEAFF
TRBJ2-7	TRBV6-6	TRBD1	CASSPIGQGAYEQYF
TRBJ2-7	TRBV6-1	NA	CASSDSSYEQYF
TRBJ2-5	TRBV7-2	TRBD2	CASSFKRGGVRETQYF
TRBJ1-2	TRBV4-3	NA	CASSPGRGVSYGYTF
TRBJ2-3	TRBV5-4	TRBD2	CASSLDWGSGRGTDTQYF
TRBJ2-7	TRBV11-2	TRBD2	CASSLRGAQREGYEQYF
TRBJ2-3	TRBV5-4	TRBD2	CASKRERNTDTQYF
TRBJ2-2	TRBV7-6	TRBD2	CASSPGLAGGPYTGELFF
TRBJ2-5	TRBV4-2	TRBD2	CASSQDWATSGQETQYF
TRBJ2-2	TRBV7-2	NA	CASSHQDSYTGELFF
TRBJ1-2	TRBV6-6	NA	CATGGYTF
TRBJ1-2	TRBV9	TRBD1	CASSPRTGGNYGYTF
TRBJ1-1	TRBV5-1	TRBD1	CASNSITTGTGNTEAFF
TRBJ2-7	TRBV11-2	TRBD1	CASSLVPGQNNYEQYF
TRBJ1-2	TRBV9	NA	CASSGLGLGYGYTF
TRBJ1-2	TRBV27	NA	CASSLSYGNYGYTF
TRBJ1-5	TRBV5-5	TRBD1	CASSSEWDRDMGQPQHF
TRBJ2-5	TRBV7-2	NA	CASTQTVQETQYF
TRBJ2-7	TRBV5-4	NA	CASSLSTDSFYEQYF
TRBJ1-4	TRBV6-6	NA	CASSSQGRATNEKLFF
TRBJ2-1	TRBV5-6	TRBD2	CASSLKRGGRYEQFF
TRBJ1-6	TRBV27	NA	CASTQGSSSYNSPLHF
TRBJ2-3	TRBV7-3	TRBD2	CASSATSGGARDTQYF
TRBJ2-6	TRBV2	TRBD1	CASRGAPGTASSGANVLTF
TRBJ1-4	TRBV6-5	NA	CASSFRGSGNEKLFF
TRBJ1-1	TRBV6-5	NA	CASSYFRNTEAFF
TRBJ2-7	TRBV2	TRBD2	CASSDRLAGAYEQYF
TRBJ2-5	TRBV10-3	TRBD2	CAISPGTTEETQYF
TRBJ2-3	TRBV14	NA	CASSQGAGTDTQYF
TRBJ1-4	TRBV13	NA	CASSLGGQGLGEKLFF
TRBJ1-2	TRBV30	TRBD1	CAWRDRGRVGGYTF
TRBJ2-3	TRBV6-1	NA	CASSDRGIADTQYF
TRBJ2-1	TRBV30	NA	CAWSVLVFAGEQFF
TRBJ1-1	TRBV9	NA	CASHSGDVFGNTEAFF
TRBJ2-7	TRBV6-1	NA	CASSERHTGFSYEQYF